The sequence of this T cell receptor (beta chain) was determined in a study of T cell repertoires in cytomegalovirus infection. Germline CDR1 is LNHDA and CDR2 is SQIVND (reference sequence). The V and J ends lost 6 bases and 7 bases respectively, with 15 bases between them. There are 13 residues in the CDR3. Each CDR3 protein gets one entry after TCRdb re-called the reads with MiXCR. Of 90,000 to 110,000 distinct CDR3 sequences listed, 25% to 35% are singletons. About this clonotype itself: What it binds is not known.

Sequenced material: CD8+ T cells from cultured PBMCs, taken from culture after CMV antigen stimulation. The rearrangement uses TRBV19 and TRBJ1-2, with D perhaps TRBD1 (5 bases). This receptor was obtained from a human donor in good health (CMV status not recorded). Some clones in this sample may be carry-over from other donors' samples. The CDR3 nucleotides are TGTGCCAGTAGACTCCAGGGAGGCGTTGGCTACACCTTC. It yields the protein CASRLQGGVGYTF.